This T cell receptor beta chain came from a study of beta chain features in type 1 diabetes. Study summary: All samples together contributed 107,917,701 sorted cells for examination. Study findings and constraints: Any role of HLA type in TCRB rearrangement remained unresolved here. A closer apparent resemblance between naive, central memory and Treg TCRB repertoires was seen in patients than in healthy donors.

Looked up from germline, CDR1 is SGHVS and CDR2 is FQNEAQ. With 5 bases removed from V and 0 bases from J, the gap between germline ends came to 14 bases. The CDR3 has 16 residues. The isolated RNA, all of it, was reverse transcribed, so expressed TCRB transcripts were what got sequenced. Sequencing was performed with immunoSEQ multiplex PCR; in TCRdb, only in-frame clones are kept and a portion is missing. The table lists roughly 170,000 clones, around an eighth of them singletons. With respect to this clone: The antigen is not known.

The sequenced sample was central memory CD4+ T cells from blood. This TCR was sampled from a woman between 18 and 29 years old in good health. The V call is TRBV7-8, the J call TRBJ2-1; D is ambiguous. The chain's CDR3 is CASSPTGFSSYNEQFF. The CDR3 nucleotides read TGTGCCAGCAGCCCGACTGGATTTAGCTCCTACAATGAGCAGTTCTTC.